The 17 T cell receptor beta chains given below trace back to one sample, sequenced in a study of blood T cell repertoires in COVID-19. Assay: immunoSEQ multiplex PCR; the TCRdb copy retains only in-frame clones and omits some. The sample includes a few hundred thousand clones, roughly nine tenths seen only once; the top ten take 2.9%. Sequenced input: PBMCs or T cells enriched from blood (not recorded which). These receptors all come from a woman between 50 and 59 years old who had been exposed to COVID-19.

This chain connects TRBV7-2 to TRBJ2-5, with TRBD2 matching over 9 bases. With V trimmed by 4 bases and J by 1 base, 7 bases remained unmatched. The length of the CDR3 is 16 residues. Germline V gene data show CDR1 as SGHTA and CDR2 as FQGNSA. This chain's CDR3 is CASSWTGGGVQETQYF. CDR3 coding DNA: TGTGCCAGCAGCTGGACTGGCGGGGGGGTCCAAGAGACCCAGTACTTC.

This chain joins TRBV14 and TRBJ1-2; TRBD1 aligns across 8 bases. The CDR3 runs 13 residues. Per the germline V gene, CDR1 is SGHDN and CDR2 is FVKESK. Trimming at V came to 4 bases and at J to 8 bases, leaving 6 bases not matched to a gene. CDR3 amino acids: CASSPTGDGGYTF. The CDR3 DNA is TGTGCCAGCAGCCCGACAGGGGACGGAGGCTACACCTTC.

V usage is TRBV7-8 and J usage is TRBJ1-1; D is unresolved. The CDR3 is made up of 16 amino acids. Germline assignment: CDR1 SGHVS and CDR2 FQNEAQ. The ends were cut back, 6 bases at V and 5 bases at J, with 22 bases in the middle. The CDR3 DNA follows: TGTGCCAGCAGTCCAAAGGCACGGGGTCGAGGAACTGAAGCTTTCTTT. Its protein product is CASSPKARGRGTEAFF.

J is TRBJ2-7 and V is TRBV5-1, with D uncertain. Germline V gene lookup returns CDR1 SGHRS and CDR2 YFSETQ. CDR3 size: 14 residues. V gave up 2 bases and J gave up 7 bases, with 16 bases separating them. The CDR3 bases are TGCGCCAGCAGCTTTCCATCCCTCATCGGGGAGCAGTACTTC. As protein: CASSFPSLIGEQYF.

The V gene is TRBV3-1 (or the pseudogene TRBV3-2), the J gene TRBJ2-5; 10 positions match TRBD2. There are 16 residues in the CDR3. Trimming took 0 bases from V and 5 from J; bases not matched to a gene: 6. From germline, CDR1 is LGHDT and CDR2 YNNKEL (reference sequence). DNA for the CDR3: TGTGCCAGCAGCCAAGAAGCAGCGGGGGGGCGGGAGACCCAGTACTTC. Its translation: CASSQEAAGGRETQYF.

The rearrangement joins TRBV28 to TRBJ2-1, with D tentatively TRBD2 (6 bases). CDR3 size: 14 residues. Per the germline V gene, CDR1 is MDHEN and CDR2 is SYDVKM. The V gene lost 3 bases and the J gene lost 15 bases, with 21 bases spanning the gap. This CDR3 is CASSLGTRDSGPFF. CDR3 DNA sequence: TGTGCCAGCAGTTTGGGAACGCGGGACTCGGGACCGTTCTTC.

V usage is TRBV9 and J usage is TRBJ1-1; D possibly corresponds to TRBD1 (6 bases). This CDR3 region has 13 residues. Germline assignment: CDR1 SGDLS and CDR2 YYNGEE. Trimming shortened V by 3 bases and J by 8 bases, and 14 bases separated the two germline ends. CDR3 sequence reads: CASSDLPGTEAFF. In DNA form, the CDR3 reads TGTGCCAGCAGCGATCTCCCGGGGACAGAAGCTTTCTTT.

The chain recombines TRBV28 with TRBJ1-6; 8 bases are shared with TRBD1. The V and J ends lost 6 bases and 9 bases, in that order; junction bases with no gene match: 7. From germline, CDR1 is MDHEN and CDR2 SYDVKM. The CDR3 loop spans 14 amino acids. The CDR3 protein is CASRETGAGSPLHF. CDR3 nucleotides: TGTGCCAGCAGGGAGACAGGGGCCGGTTCACCCCTCCACTTT.

V gene TRBV28 combines with J gene TRBJ2-1; 12 bases align to TRBD1. The trim removed 8 bases at V and 6 bases at J, leaving 8 bases unmatched. From germline, CDR1 is MDHEN and CDR2 SYDVKM. This CDR3 has 15 residues. The CDR3 DNA follows: TGTGCCAGCCTGGAGGGACAGGGGGCGGTCAATGAGCAGTTCTTC. This sequence encodes CASLEGQGAVNEQFF.

The CDR3: CASSLEGQPTYEQYF. As DNA, the CDR3 is TGTGCCAGCAGCTTAGAGGGACAGCCTACCTACGAGCAGTACTTC. V and J are TRBV7-6 and TRBJ2-7, with 7 bases matching TRBD1. The trim removed 1 base at V and 2 bases at J, leaving 5 bases unmatched. Germline lookup yields CDR1 SGHVS and CDR2 FNYEAQ. This CDR3 comprises 15 residues.

This clone was seen just once. This rearrangement joins TRBV28 to TRBJ2-7; 9 positions agree with TRBD1. With 2 bases clipped from V and 6 bases from J, the junction kept 17 bases outside the gene matches. The CDR3 runs to 18 residues. Germline CDR1 and CDR2: MDHEN and SYDVKM. This CDR3 reads CASSLRGGLGTGLSEQYF. The CDR3 region has the DNA TGTGCCAGCAGTTTAAGGGGAGGACTTGGGACAGGGCTCTCCGAGCAGTACTTC.

The chain is built from TRBV5-1 and TRBJ2-1, with 8 bases aligning to TRBD2. This CDR3 spans 17 amino acids. The germline V gene encodes CDR1 SGHRS and CDR2 YFSETQ. After removal of 0 bases from V and 8 bases from J, the junction contained 13 bases not matched to a gene. The CDR3 region is CASSLVGLAADAYEQFF. DNA for the CDR3: TGCGCCAGCAGCTTGGTAGGACTAGCAGCCGACGCCTATGAGCAGTTCTTC. The full variable domain, its missing parts supplied by reference TRBV5-1 and TRBJ2-1, is KAGVTQTPRYLIKTRGQQVTLSCSPISGHRSVSWYQQTPGQGLQFLFEYFSETQRNKGNFPGRFSGRQFSNSRSEMNVSTLELGDSALYLCASSLVGLAADAYEQFFGPGTRLTVL.

This chain links TRBV19 with TRBJ1-5, with D possibly TRBD1 on 6 matching bases. This CDR3 is built from 16 residues. The germline V and J ends were trimmed by 3 bases and 0 bases, with 12 bases remaining between them. Germline loops: CDR1 LNHDA, CDR2 SQIVND (reference sequence). The DNA of the CDR3 is TGTGCCAGTAGTATCCCCAGGGGAAATAGCAATCAGCCCCAGCATTTT. This translates into CASSIPRGNSNQPQHF. Full variable domain (outside the CDR3, taken from reference TRBV19 and TRBJ1-5): DGGITQSPKYLFRKEGQNVTLSCEQNLNHDAMYWYRQDPGQGLRLIYYSQIVNDFQKGDIAEGYSVSREKKESFPLTVTSAQKNPTAFYLCASSIPRGNSNQPQHFGDGTRLSIL.

The CDR3 region is CASSYQGSQPQHF. In DNA, the CDR3 is TGTGCCAGCAGCTATCAGGGGAGCCAGCCCCAGCATTTT. This chain links TRBV7-2 with TRBJ1-5; possibly TRBD1 for D (6 bases). The CDR3 extends over 13 amino acids. Trimming took off 4 bases at V and 7 bases at J, with 11 bases between the two ends. Germline V gene data show CDR1 as SGHTA and CDR2 as FQGNSA. Using reference TRBV7-2 and TRBJ1-5 for the parts outside the CDR3, the full variable domain is GAGVSQSPSNKVTEKGKDVELRCDPISGHTALYWYRQSLGQGLEFLIYFQGNSAPDKSGLPSDRFSAERTGGSVSTLTIQRTQQEDSAVYLCASSYQGSQPQHFGDGTRLSIL.

The chain combines TRBV6-5 with TRBJ2-2; D is perhaps TRBD2 (5 bases). In germline, CDR1 is MNHEY, CDR2 SVGAGI. CDR3 length: 15 amino acids. The germline V and J ends were trimmed by 7 bases and 2 bases, with 14 bases remaining between them. CDR3 nucleotides: TGTGCCAGCACCGGACTCTCACCCAACACCGGGGAGCTGTTTTTT. Amino acids: CASTGLSPNTGELFF.

Comments on this clone: The sample contains more than one DNA sequence encoding this CDR3. The chain has TRBV27 and TRBJ1-2; 7 nucleotides align to TRBD1. CDR1 MNHEY and CDR2 SMNVEV come from the germline V gene (reference sequence). V lost 8 bases, J lost 4 bases, and 7 bases stayed unmatched. The CDR3 runs to 13 residues. CDR3 protein: CASRRQGPYGYTF. For the CDR3, the DNA is TGTGCCAGCCGCCGACAGGGTCCCTATGGCTACACCTTC.

The rearrangement joins TRBV2 to TRBJ1-6, with D perhaps TRBD1 (5 bases). Trimming removed 2 bases at V and 5 bases at J, with 13 bases between. The CDR3 totals 16 residues. CDR1 is SNHLY and CDR2 is FYNNEI in the germline V gene. The CDR3 DNA reads TGTGCCAGCAGTGAATCTAGTCCAGGGAATAATTCACCCCTCCACTTT. Protein sequence: CASSESSPGNNSPLHF.